Listed here are 29 T cell receptor beta chains from one sample, sequenced in a study of sequential checkpoint blockade in melanoma. The repertoire was sequenced with immunoSEQ multiplex PCR; TCRdb's copy has only in-frame clones and lacks some. The repertoire holds more than 10,000 clones, under 30% seen once, with roughly 24% in the top ten. Treatment indicated: randomized to nivolumab then ipilimumab (arm A) or the reverse (arm B). The specimen comprised tumor tissue (inferred from file names), sampled from a patient given nivolumab and ipilimumab in sequence. The receptors here all came from a human donor with melanoma.

The gene calls are TRBV10-3 and TRBJ1-4; D is ambiguous. Trimming stripped 10 bases from V and 0 bases from J, with 12 bases between. The germline V gene encodes CDR1 ENHRY and CDR2 SYGVKD. The CDR3 loop spans 14 amino acids. CDR3 amino acids: CATASVATNEKLFF. DNA for the CDR3: TGTGCCACCGCTTCGGTAGCAACTAATGAAAAACTGTTTTTT.

The genes are TRBV18 and TRBJ2-7; no firm D call. V lost 0 bases, J lost 2 bases, and 11 bases lay in between. CDR3 size: 15 residues. CDR1 and CDR2 from the germline V gene are KGHSH and LQKENI. The CDR3 loop is CASSPPPGLAYEQYF. CDR3 DNA: TGTGCCAGCTCACCACCCCCCGGGCTGGCCTACGAGCAGTACTTC.

This chain links TRBV11-3 with TRBJ2-7, with D perhaps TRBD1 (6 bases). Between the trimmed V and J ends, which lost 3 bases and 5 bases, there was a span of 17 bases. The germline CDR1 and CDR2 sequences are SGHNT and YENEEA. The CDR3 is made up of 15 amino acids. For the CDR3, the DNA is TGTGCCAGCAGCTTGCCAGGGCAGGGGCAAAACGAGCAGTACTTC. This sequence encodes CASSLPGQGQNEQYF.

The chain couples TRBV10-2 to TRBJ2-3, with 9 positions matching TRBD2. The V gene end was trimmed by 2 bases and the J gene end by 3 bases; junction bases not matched to a gene: 0. The CDR3 spans 14 residues. CDR1 WSHSY and CDR2 SAAADI come from the germline V gene. This CDR3 is CASSEGLATDTQYF. Here the CDR3 DNA reads TGCGCCAGCAGTGAGGGACTAGCGACAGATACGCAGTATTTT.

This clone turned up a few times. The rearrangement joins TRBV9 to TRBJ2-3; 11 nucleotides agree with TRBD2. The trim removed 0 bases at V and 2 bases at J, leaving 2 bases unmatched. Germline V gene sequence: CDR1 SGDLS, CDR2 YYNGEE. The CDR3 runs 16 residues. CDR3 bases: TGTGCCAGCAGCGTAGTGGGACTAGCGGCCACAGATACGCAGTATTTT. It specifies CASSVVGLAATDTQYF.

The chain recombines TRBV10-2 with TRBJ2-7; D is possibly TRBD1 or TRBD2 (5 bases each). The ends were cut back, 4 bases at V and 12 bases at J, with 19 bases in the middle. The germline V gene has CDR1 WSHSY and CDR2 SAAADI. CDR3 length: 13 amino acids. In DNA, the CDR3 is TGCGCCAGCAGTGTCCAGAAGGTCGGGGCTCGGTACTTC. Protein sequence: CASSVQKVGARYF.

The chain recombines TRBV10-2 with TRBJ1-3; TRBD1 might be the D (5 bases). This CDR3 spans 15 amino acids. CDR1 is WSHSY and CDR2 is SAAADI in the germline V gene. The ends were cut back, 7 bases at V and 0 bases at J, with 13 bases in the middle. The CDR3 region is CASMGTQHSGNTIYF. The DNA of the CDR3 is TGCGCCAGCATGGGGACCCAGCACTCTGGAAACACCATATATTTT.

The V gene is TRBV18, the J gene TRBJ1-2, with D unclear. CDR3 length: 12 residues. V was clipped by 4 bases and J by 8 bases, with 11 bases between them. Germline-derived CDR1 and CDR2 are KGHSH and LQKENI. CDR3 DNA: TGTGCCAGCTCACTCCCCGGGCGCGGCTACACCTTC. Translating it yields CASSLPGRGYTF.

For this clone: The junction shows a germline mismatch at one end, possibly a read error. The rearrangement uses TRBV18 and TRBJ1-1; TRBD1 aligns across 8 bases. There are 19 residues in the CDR3. From germline, CDR1 is KGHSH and CDR2 LQKENI. In nucleotides, the CDR3 is TGTGCCAGCTCCCCACGAGTCCACGTCGGGACAGGTTTGAACACTGAAGCTTTCTTT. Its protein is CASSPRVHVGTGLNTEAFF.

The J gene is TRBJ2-3, the V gene TRBV18; D possibly corresponds to TRBD2 (5 bases). Per the germline V gene, CDR1 is KGHSH and CDR2 is LQKENI. Trimming stripped 8 bases from V and 3 bases from J, with 12 bases between. The CDR3 loop spans 13 amino acids. The CDR3 protein is CASLTPGTDTQYF. DNA of the CDR3: TGTGCCAGCCTCACACCGGGGACAGATACGCAGTATTTT.

This clone was seen a few times. The genes are TRBV9 and TRBJ2-2, with D possibly being TRBD2 (6 bases). The ends were cut back, 0 bases at V and 0 bases at J, with 6 bases in the middle. The length of the CDR3 is 15 residues. Germline V CDR1 and CDR2: SGDLS, YYNGEE. The CDR3 spells CASSVGLANTGELFF. CDR3 DNA sequence: TGTGCCAGCAGCGTAGGACTAGCGAACACCGGGGAGCTGTTTTTT.

This clone was counted a few times. The chain employs TRBV6-8 and TRBJ1-2, with 8 positions matching TRBD1. The V gene end was trimmed by 6 bases and the J gene end by 0 bases; junction bases not matched to a gene: 9. Germline V gene data show CDR1 as MNHGY and CDR2 as SAAAGT. The length of the CDR3 is 16 residues. The CDR3 bases are TGTGCCAGCAGCTCGGACAGGGCCCCTTCTAACTATGGCTACACCTTC. This codes for CASSSDRAPSNYGYTF.

The V and J genes are TRBV18 and TRBJ1-3; no clear D. The V gene's germline CDR1 is KGHSH and CDR2 LQKENI. The CDR3 extends over 15 amino acids. V lost 3 bases and J lost 1, with 10 bases in between. The CDR3 sequence is CASSPNGGSGNTIYF. The CDR3 DNA sequence: TGTGCCAGCTCACCTAACGGAGGGTCTGGAAACACCATATATTTT.

This clone was recorded a few times. The same CDR3 can be traced to other DNA sequences in this sample. The rearrangement joins TRBV6-7 to TRBJ1-1; D remains ambiguous. TRBV6-7 is marked as an open reading frame, function uncertain. This CDR3 region has 11 residues. Trimming removed 8 bases from V and 5 bases from J, with 9 bases in between. CDR3 residues: CASSLWTEAFF. CDR3 coding DNA: TGTGCCAGCTCGCTGTGGACTGAAGCTTTCTTT.

This clone occurred many times. V usage is TRBV6-8 and J usage is TRBJ1-2; D not resolved. CDR1 is MNHGY, CDR2 SAAAGT, per germline. The CDR3 length is 12 residues. V gave up 5 bases and J gave up 3 bases, with 7 bases separating them. CDR3 DNA: TGTGCCAGCAGTGATTCAGACTATGGCTACACCTTC. Residues: CASSDSDYGYTF.

This clone showed up just a few times. The V call is TRBV28, the J call TRBJ1-4; D is unclear. Germline CDR1 is MDHEN and CDR2 is SYDVKM. The V end lost 9 bases, the J end lost 8 bases, and 13 bases lay between the germline ends. This CDR3 is built from 12 residues. The CDR3 loop reads CASKLAGEKLFF. The CDR3 region has the DNA TGTGCCAGTAAGCTAGCGGGAGAAAAACTGTTTTTT.

The J gene is TRBJ2-7, the V gene TRBV6-8; no firm D call. CDR3 size: 15 residues. V lost 0 bases and J lost 3, with 12 bases in between. CDR1 is MNHGY, CDR2 SAAAGT, per germline. CDR3 protein: CASSYSNPDLYEQYF. The CDR3 region has the DNA TGTGCCAGCAGTTACTCGAACCCTGATCTCTACGAGCAGTACTTC.

This clone has more than one count but fewer than ten. The chain has TRBV11-3 and TRBJ2-2; 9 bases agree with TRBD1. Trimming at V came to 6 bases and at J to 1 base, leaving 6 bases not matched to a gene. Per the germline V gene, CDR1 is SGHNT and CDR2 is YENEEA. The CDR3 has 16 residues. CDR3 sequence reads: CASRRPGQGNTGELFF. The DNA for the CDR3 is TGTGCCAGCAGGCGACCGGGACAGGGGAACACCGGGGAGCTGTTTTTT.

This clone was found many times. The chain has TRBV6-8 and TRBJ2-3; no definite D call. CDR3 size: 13 residues. Germline V gene sequence: CDR1 MNHGY, CDR2 SAAAGT. V lost 10 bases, J lost 7 bases, and 18 bases lay in between. The CDR3 sequence: CAISPLWVHTQYF. CDR3 in DNA: TGTGCCATCAGCCCTCTGTGGGTACATACGCAGTATTTT.

Note on this clone: An end of the junction does not agree with germline; a read error may underlie this. The J gene is TRBJ2-2, the V gene TRBV6-8; TRBD2 agrees at 9 bases. The germline V gene has CDR1 MNHGY and CDR2 SAAAGT. There are 15 residues in the CDR3. The CDR3 loop reads CAISGTSLNTGELFF. Here the CDR3 DNA reads TGTGCCATCAGTGGGACTAGCCTGAACACCGGGGAGCTGTTTTTT.

CDR3 sequence reads: CASSLSGGNTGELFF. The CDR3 DNA reads as TGTGCCAGCAGCTTATCGGGGGGGAACACCGGGGAGCTGTTTTTT. The chain employs TRBV11-3 and TRBJ2-2, with TRBD2 identical over 7 bases. Germline loops: CDR1 SGHNT, CDR2 YENEEA. The CDR3 has 15 residues. The trim removed 2 bases at V and 1 base at J, leaving 1 base unmatched.

The chain uses TRBV18 and TRBJ1-6; possible D gene TRBD1, 5 bases. CDR1 is KGHSH and CDR2 is LQKENI in the germline V gene. Trimming removed 6 bases from V and 10 bases from J, with 10 bases in between. The CDR3 length is 12 residues. CDR3 sequence (DNA): TGTGCCAGCTCTACAGGATTATCACCCCTCCACTTT. Translating gives CASSTGLSPLHF.

V gene TRBV6-8 combines with J gene TRBJ2-1, with 10 nucleotides matching TRBD1. This CDR3 is 13 amino acids long. V lost 10 bases, J lost 5 bases, and 5 bases stayed unmatched. The germline CDR1 and CDR2 sequences are MNHGY and SAAAGT. The CDR3 sequence is CATEGTGDNEQFF. In nucleotides, the CDR3 is TGTGCCACCGAGGGGACAGGGGACAATGAGCAGTTCTTC.

This clone was observed a few times. This chain connects TRBV11-3 to TRBJ1-5; D is unclear. Trimming stripped 5 bases from V and 0 bases from J, with 11 bases between. Germline-derived CDR1 and CDR2 are SGHNT and YENEEA. CDR3 length: 15 amino acids. The CDR3 loop reads CASSHGSSSNQPQHF. The CDR3, as DNA: TGTGCCAGCAGCCACGGCTCTTCTAGCAATCAGCCCCAGCATTTT.

V usage is TRBV19 and J usage is TRBJ2-5; D is perhaps TRBD2 (7 bases). This CDR3 has 17 residues. Deletions cut 1 base from V and 4 bases from J, with 19 bases between. CDR1 and CDR2 from the germline V gene are LNHDA and SQIVND (reference sequence). CDR3 in amino acids: CASSIGGTGGGLETQYF. Written as DNA, the CDR3 is TGTGCCAGTAGTATAGGAGGAACGGGGGGCGGGTTAGAGACCCAGTACTTC.

The rearrangement joins TRBV14 to TRBJ1-1; TRBD1 is a possible D gene (5 bases). Germline assignment: CDR1 SGHDN and CDR2 FVKESK. CDR3 length equals 15 residues. The germline V and J ends were trimmed by 0 bases and 10 bases, with 18 bases remaining between them. The CDR3 sequence is CASSQERGSARGAFF. The CDR3 DNA is TGTGCCAGCAGCCAAGAGCGGGGCTCCGCCAGAGGAGCTTTCTTT.

The chain joins TRBV29-1 to TRBJ1-2, with TRBD1 matching 7 bases. The J segment lost 5 bases and the V segment lost 7 bases, leaving 13 bases of the junction unmatched. The CDR3 has 14 amino acids. Per germline, CDR1 SQVTM and CDR2 ANQGSEA. This CDR3 is CSATGGRDRYGYTF. The DNA for the CDR3 is TGCAGCGCCACCGGCGGGAGGGACAGATATGGCTACACCTTC.

The rearrangement uses TRBV29-1 and TRBJ1-2; no definite D call. The CDR3 has 14 residues. Germline values: CDR1 SQVTM, CDR2 ANQGSEA. The V end lost 3 bases, the J end lost 1 base, and 12 bases lay between the germline ends. The CDR3 DNA reads as TGCAGCGTTGATCTAGCGAGTGATAACTATGGCTACACCTTC. This gives the protein CSVDLASDNYGYTF. Based on the CDR3 plus reference TRBV29-1 and TRBJ1-2, the full variable domain is SAVISQKPSRDICQRGTSLTIQCQVDSQVTMMFWYRQQPGQSLTLIATANQGSEATYESGFVIDKFPISRPNLTFSTLTVSNMSPEDSSIYLCSVDLASDNYGYTFGSGTRLTVV.

This clone was seen a few times. The chain uses TRBV6-8 and TRBJ1-5; unclear D gene. Germline values: CDR1 MNHGY, CDR2 SAAAGT. Trimming took off 6 bases at V and 0 bases at J, with 6 bases between the two ends. The CDR3 is 13 amino acids. CDR3 sequence reads: CASRFSSNQPQHF. For the CDR3, the DNA is TGTGCCAGCAGGTTCAGTAGCAATCAGCCCCAGCATTTT.